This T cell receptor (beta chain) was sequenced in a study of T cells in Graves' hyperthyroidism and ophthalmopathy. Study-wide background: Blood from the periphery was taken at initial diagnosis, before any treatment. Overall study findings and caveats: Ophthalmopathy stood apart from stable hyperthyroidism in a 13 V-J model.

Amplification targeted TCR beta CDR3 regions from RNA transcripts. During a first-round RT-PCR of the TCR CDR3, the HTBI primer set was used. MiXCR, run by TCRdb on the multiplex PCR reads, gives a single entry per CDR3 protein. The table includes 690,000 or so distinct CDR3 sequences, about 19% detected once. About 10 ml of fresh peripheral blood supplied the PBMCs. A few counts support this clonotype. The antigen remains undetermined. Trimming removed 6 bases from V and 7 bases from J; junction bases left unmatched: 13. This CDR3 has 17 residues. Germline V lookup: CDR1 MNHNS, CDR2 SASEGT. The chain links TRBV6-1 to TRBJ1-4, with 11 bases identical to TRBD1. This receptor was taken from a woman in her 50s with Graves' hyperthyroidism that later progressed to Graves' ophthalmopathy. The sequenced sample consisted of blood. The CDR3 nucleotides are TGTGCCAGCAGACAACCGGGACAGGGGGGATTGGGTGAAAAACTGTTTTTT. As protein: CASRQPGQGGLGEKLFF.